Listed below are T cell receptor beta chains from one sample, sequenced in a study of CD8 T cells in Susac syndrome. TCRdb processed the immunoSEQ multiplex PCR reads anew with MiXCR; each CDR3 protein has one entry. In the table there are about 300,000 distinct CDR3 sequences, around 91% of which are singletons. Source material: CD8+ T cells from PBMCs. The source of these receptors is a human donor with multiple sclerosis. The CDR3 runs from the conserved cysteine through the conserved F or W. Fields, in order: clone size, D gene, V gene, J gene, CDR3 DNA, CDR3 protein. The D gene is left open where the match is weak. A row's size may be missing; if present it is once, few, many or a size class.

size: -; D: -; V: TRBV6-2/TRBV6-3; J: TRBJ1-5; DNA: TGTGCCAGCAGCCCGACGGTGAGTCAGCCCCAGCATTTT; CDR3: CASSPTVSQPQHF
size: once; D: -; V: TRBV30; J: TRBJ1-4; DNA: TGTGCCTGGAGTTGGTTTGCAACTAATGAAAAACTGTTTTTT; CDR3: CAWSWFATNEKLFF
size: -; D: -; V: TRBV6-2/TRBV6-3; J: TRBJ2-1; DNA: TGTGCCAGCAGTTCGAATAGGGCTGAGCAGTTCTTC; CDR3: CASSSNRAEQFF
size: -; D: -; V: TRBV2; J: TRBJ2-7; DNA: TGTGCCAGCAGTGGGATGGTGCCATCAGAGCAGTACTTC; CDR3: CASSGMVPSEQYF
size: -; D: TRBD1; V: TRBV4-3; J: TRBJ2-7; DNA: TGCGCCAGCAGCCAAGATACGGACAGGGGGCCCTACGAGCAGTACTTC; CDR3: CASSQDTDRGPYEQYF
size: -; D: -; V: TRBV7-2; J: TRBJ1-2; DNA: TGTGCCAGCAGCTTAGGGGGGGCCTATGGCTACACCTTC; CDR3: CASSLGGAYGYTF
size: -; D: TRBD1; V: TRBV9; J: TRBJ1-4; DNA: TGTGCCAGCAGCGCCGAGGGGACAGCTAATGAAAAACTGTTTTTT; CDR3: CASSAEGTANEKLFF
size: -; D: -; V: TRBV27; J: TRBJ2-1; DNA: TGTGCCAGCAAAGTGGCGGCCGACAATGAGCAGTTCTTC; CDR3: CASKVAADNEQFF
size: -; D: -; V: TRBV20-1; J: TRBJ2-5; DNA: TGCAGTGCCCAAGCTGAGGGGGGGCATGTGGAGACCCAGTACTTC; CDR3: CSAQAEGGHVETQYF
size: -; D: -; V: TRBV3-1; J: TRBJ2-2; DNA: TGTGCCAGCAGCCAAGATCTCCGAGTGGCCGGGGAGCTGTTTTTT; CDR3: CASSQDLRVAGELFF
size: -; D: -; V: TRBV19; J: TRBJ2-1; DNA: TGTGCCAGTAGTATTCTTGGTGAGCAGTTCTTC; CDR3: CASSILGEQFF
size: few; D: -; V: TRBV2; J: TRBJ1-2; DNA: TGTGCCAGCGGGGAGGTAGCCTATGGCTACACCTTC; CDR3: CASGEVAYGYTF
size: -; D: TRBD2; V: TRBV7-9; J: TRBJ2-5; DNA: TGTGCCAGCAGCCCCGGGACTAGCGGGGGGGAGACCCAGTACTTC; CDR3: CASSPGTSGGETQYF
size: -; D: -; V: TRBV19; J: TRBJ2-1; DNA: TGTGCCAGTAGTGCCGGGTACAATGAGCAGTTCTTC; CDR3: CASSAGYNEQFF
size: -; D: -; V: TRBV29-1; J: TRBJ2-5; DNA: TGCAGCGTCCCCGTGGGTTTCTGGGAGACCCAGTACTTC; CDR3: CSVPVGFWETQYF
size: -; D: TRBD1; V: TRBV7-9; J: TRBJ1-4; DNA: TGTGCCAGCACCTCAGGGGGAGGAGATGAAAAACTGTTTTTT; CDR3: CASTSGGGDEKLFF
size: -; D: TRBD1; V: TRBV5-1; J: TRBJ2-5; DNA: TGCGCCAGCAGCTCGGGACAGGCCACACGAGAGACCCAGTACTTC; CDR3: CASSSGQATRETQYF
size: -; D: -; V: TRBV12-3/TRBV12-4; J: TRBJ2-5; DNA: TGTGCCAGCAGTACACAGCGATCCGTGGAGACCCAGTACTTC; CDR3: CASSTQRSVETQYF
size: once; D: -; V: TRBV11-2; J: TRBJ2-5; DNA: TGTGCCAGCAGCTTAGACGGGGACGGAACCCAAGAGACCCAGTACTTC; CDR3: CASSLDGDGTQETQYF
size: -; D: -; V: TRBV15; J: TRBJ2-7; DNA: TGTGCCACCAGCAGAGTCCCAGGGGTTGGCCACTACGAGCAGTACTTC; CDR3: CATSRVPGVGHYEQYF
size: -; D: -; V: TRBV3-1; J: TRBJ1-4; DNA: TGTGCCAGCAGCCAACCGGGACGGCGCGGGGAACTGTTTTTT; CDR3: CASSQPGRRGELFF
size: -; D: TRBD2; V: TRBV20-1; J: TRBJ2-1; DNA: TGCAGTGCTAGAGACCCCCGCAGCGGGGCAAATGAGCAGTTCTTC; CDR3: CSARDPRSGANEQFF
size: -; D: -; V: TRBV7-2; J: TRBJ2-5; DNA: TGTGCCAGCAGCTTAGTGGTCCCGGCCCGCCCGGGGGACCAGTACTTC; CDR3: CASSLVVPARPGDQYF
size: -; D: TRBD1; V: TRBV20-1; J: TRBJ2-5; DNA: TGCAGTGCTAGAGATGGGGGGACAGGGCAAGAGACCCAGTACTTC; CDR3: CSARDGGTGQETQYF
size: -; D: -; V: TRBV4-3; J: TRBJ2-7; DNA: TGCGCCAGCAGCCCTCACAGGGATGAGGACGAGCAGTACTTC; CDR3: CASSPHRDEDEQYF
size: -; D: -; V: TRBV5-6; J: TRBJ2-2; DNA: TGTGCCAGCAGCCGGATCGACATGAGGAACACCGGGGAGCTGTTTTTT; CDR3: CASSRIDMRNTGELFF
size: -; D: -; V: TRBV28; J: TRBJ1-3; DNA: TGTGCCAGCACCCCAGCTGGGGGGCTCGGAAACACCATATATTTT; CDR3: CASTPAGGLGNTIYF
size: once; D: TRBD2; V: TRBV28; J: TRBJ2-5; DNA: TGTGCCAGCAGTTTCCTCTTTCTGCGGGAGGGCCGGAGAGAGACCCAGTACTTC; CDR3: CASSFLFLREGRRETQYF